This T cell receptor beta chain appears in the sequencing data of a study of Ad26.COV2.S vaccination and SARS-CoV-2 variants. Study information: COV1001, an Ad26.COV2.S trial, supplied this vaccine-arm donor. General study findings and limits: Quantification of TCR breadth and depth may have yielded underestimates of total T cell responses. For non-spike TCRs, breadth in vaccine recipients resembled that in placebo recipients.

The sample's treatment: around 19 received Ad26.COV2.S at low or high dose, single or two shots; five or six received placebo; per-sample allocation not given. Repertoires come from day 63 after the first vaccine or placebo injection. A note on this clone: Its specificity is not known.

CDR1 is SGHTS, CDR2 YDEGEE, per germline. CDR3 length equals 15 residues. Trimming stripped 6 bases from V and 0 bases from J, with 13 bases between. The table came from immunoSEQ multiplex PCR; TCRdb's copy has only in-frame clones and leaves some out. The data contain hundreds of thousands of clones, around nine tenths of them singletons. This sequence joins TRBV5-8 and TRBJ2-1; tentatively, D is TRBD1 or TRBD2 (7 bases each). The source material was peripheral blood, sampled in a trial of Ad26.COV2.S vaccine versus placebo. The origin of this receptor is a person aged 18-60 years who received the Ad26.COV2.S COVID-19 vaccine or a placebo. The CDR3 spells CASTGGDRSYNEQFF. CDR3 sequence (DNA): TGTGCCAGCACAGGGGGGGATCGCTCCTACAATGAGCAGTTCTTC.